The rows below give T cell receptor beta chains drawn from one sample of a study of blood T cell repertoires in COVID-19. The repertoire was sequenced with immunoSEQ multiplex PCR; TCRdb's copy has only in-frame clones and lacks some. The sample consists of 150,000 to 200,000 clones, more than 75% of them appearing once. Sequencing input: peripheral blood. The receptors were sampled from a woman aged 70-85 years with COVID-19, enrolled during active disease. The conserved cysteine and the conserved F or W are not part of the CDR3 here. A D gene is named only where the DNA matches it firmly.

D gene | J gene | V gene | CDR3 protein
TRBD1 | TRBJ1-2 | TRBV3-1/TRBV3-2 | ASSQAVPTKQGDRYT
- | TRBJ2-1 | TRBV5-4 | ASSLGQGSYNEQF
- | TRBJ1-5 | TRBV5-1 | ASSLAGERNQPQH
TRBD2 | TRBJ2-1 | TRBV5-1 | ASSLSGGQYNEQF
- | TRBJ1-2 | TRBV28 | ASTSGGVYGYT
- | TRBJ1-5 | TRBV6-6 | ASRGQGGSNQPQH
TRBD1 | TRBJ2-1 | TRBV3-1/TRBV3-2 | ASSFSGTGGHEQF
- | TRBJ1-1 | TRBV9 | ASSASQARVTNTEAF
- | TRBJ1-2 | TRBV25-1 | ASSEYLQGEGYT
TRBD1 | TRBJ1-5 | TRBV10-1 | ASSPDRASNQPQH
TRBD1 | TRBJ1-1 | TRBV7-9 | ASSLIDGQDVG
- | TRBJ2-5 | TRBV24-1 | ATSDSHSRGRWTQY
- | TRBJ2-3 | TRBV18 | ASSPKTGRGDTQY
- | TRBJ1-5 | TRBV21-1 | ASNPTGNYSNQPQH
TRBD1 | TRBJ2-7 | TRBV5-8 | ASINPGTGSYEQY
TRBD1 | TRBJ1-1 | TRBV5-1 | ASSMTGLNTEAF
TRBD1 | TRBJ1-3 | TRBV14 | ASSITTGGYGNTIY
- | TRBJ1-5 | TRBV28 | ASSRLGGGDNQPQH
TRBD1 | TRBJ1-6 | TRBV3-1/TRBV3-2 | ASSSGYVQGALNSPLH
TRBD1 | TRBJ2-7 | TRBV5-1 | ASSLGQGGGEQY
- | TRBJ2-7 | TRBV9 | ASSVSSSSSEQY
- | TRBJ2-7 | TRBV19 | ASSNIGRVGLSYEQY
- | TRBJ2-1 | TRBV2 | ASSEAQGALNEQF
TRBD2 | TRBJ2-1 | TRBV13 | ASSSPGLAGGYNEQF
TRBD2 | TRBJ2-5 | TRBV2 | ASSPSGGSQETQY
- | TRBJ1-2 | TRBV25-1 | ASHRENYGYT
- | TRBJ2-3 | TRBV7-2 | ASSLVRGFTDTQY
TRBD2 | TRBJ2-1 | TRBV9 | ASSVGLAGGEQF
TRBD1 | TRBJ1-6 | TRBV11-2 | ASSLAGTGGSPLH
TRBD1 | TRBJ1-2 | TRBV28 | ASSTPGTGGKGYGYT
TRBD1 | TRBJ2-2 | TRBV2 | ASTGVATGELF
TRBD2 | TRBJ2-7 | TRBV5-1 | ASSLDRTSGTYEQY
TRBD2 | TRBJ2-3 | TRBV7-9 | ASSSTTSGGTDTQY
- | TRBJ2-3 | TRBV5-1 | ASSLSIAQGTDTQY
- | TRBJ2-3 | TRBV27 | ATPRRRGSTDTQY
TRBD1 | TRBJ1-1 | TRBV2 | ASSHTGGLNTEAF
- | TRBJ2-2 | TRBV6-5 | ASSYSGGDGTGELF
TRBD1 | TRBJ1-1 | TRBV27 | ASSLKGATRGTEAF
TRBD1 | TRBJ1-4 | TRBV5-1 | ASSLAGQENEKLF
- | TRBJ1-2 | TRBV28 | ASSMGQRISNYGYT
- | TRBJ1-6 | TRBV19 | ASKGRVGGDSPLH
TRBD1 | TRBJ1-6 | TRBV7-8 | ASRGTGSYNSPLH